The 13 T cell receptor beta chains listed next were all sequenced from one sample in a study of blood T cells in healthy people across ages (dated by TCRdb to about 2015). The library was built by means of 5' RACE. Reads for this sample came from an Illumina HiSeq 2500. A second roughly 6 to 12 cycle PCR used a sample-barcoded 5' primer and a J-beta primer mix. TCRdb ran its own pipeline on the public reads, namely fastp trimming at Q25 and MiXCR clone calling, and kept in-frame beta chains. Each entry is one CDR3 protein sequence, shown with its most common DNA and genes. The sample has over a million distinct CDR3 sequences on record, 45% of them singletons. Of the sample, approximately 17% falls within the top ten clones. The sequenced sample consisted of blood. These receptor sequences come from a woman aged 55-69 years in good health.

This clonotype was counted only a few times. The J gene is TRBJ2-7, the V gene TRBV5-6; 9 nucleotides align to TRBD1. Trimming at V came to 6 bases and at J to 3 bases, leaving 10 bases not matched to a gene. The CDR3 spans 15 residues. Germline CDR1 SGHDT, CDR2 YYEEEE. This CDR3 is CASTFPGQGFYEQYF. CDR3 coding DNA: TGTGCCAGCACTTTTCCGGGACAGGGTTTCTACGAGCAGTACTTC.

The chain recombines TRBV20-1 with TRBJ1-6; D is perhaps TRBD1 (6 bases). The CDR3 is made up of 14 amino acids. Deletions cut 6 bases from V and 7 bases from J, with 16 bases between. Per the germline V gene, CDR1 is DFQATT and CDR2 is SNEGSKA (reference sequence). DNA of the CDR3: TGCAGTGCGAGGGGGAACACTATCAATTCACCCCTCCACTTT. Translating it yields CSARGNTINSPLHF.

This clonotype has just a few counts. The chain recombines TRBV6-2 or TRBV6-3 with TRBJ2-7, with TRBD2 matching 11 bases. The CDR3 covers 18 residues. After removal of 0 bases from V and 3 bases from J, the junction contained 10 bases not matched to a gene. Germline CDR1 MNHEY, CDR2 SVGEGT. The CDR3 DNA sequence: TGTGCCAGCAGTTACTCTAGGAGTACTAGCGGGAGAGACTACGAGCAGTACTTC. The encoded protein is CASSYSRSTSGRDYEQYF.

On this clonotype itself: One junction end disagrees with the germline gene, perhaps due to a read error. V usage is TRBV9 and J usage is TRBJ2-1, with unresolved D. Germline assignment: CDR1 SGDLS and CDR2 YYNGEE. The CDR3 loop spans 15 amino acids. This chain's CDR3 is CASSPRLDSYSEQFF. CDR3 bases: TGTGCCAGCAGCCCTCGGTTAGACTCCTACAGTGAGCAGTTCTTC.

This chain uses TRBV20-1 with TRBJ2-7, with D perhaps assigned TRBD1 or TRBD2 (5 bases each). This CDR3 comprises 13 residues. Trimming removed 5 bases from V and 3 bases from J, with 14 bases in between. Germline lookup yields CDR1 DFQATT and CDR2 SNEGSKA (reference sequence). CDR3 in DNA: TGCAGTGCTGGCAGGGAAGACTACTACGAGCAGTACTTC. Translated, it gives CSAGREDYYEQYF.

V and J are TRBV7-9 and TRBJ2-4; TRBD1 agrees at 9 bases. The J call is in doubt because the DNA end fits TRBJ2-7 better. This CDR3 has 15 amino acids. Germline V gene data show CDR1 as SEHNR and CDR2 as FQNEAQ (reference sequence). CDR3 loop: CASSLADRGRYEQYF. CDR3 in DNA: TGTGCCAGCAGCTTAGCCGACAGGGGGAGGTACGAGCAGTACTTC.

The chain joins TRBV7-2 to TRBJ2-7; no firm D call. The J call may be faulty, since TRBJ2-5 better matches the DNA end. Germline V gene lookup returns CDR1 SGHTA and CDR2 FQGNSA. The length of the CDR3 is 14 residues. CDR3 loop: CASSLWAGRETQYF. In DNA, the CDR3 is TGTGCCAGCAGCTTATGGGCAGGCAGGGAGACCCAGTACTTC.

The chain has TRBV20-1 and TRBJ1-2; D is ambiguous. This CDR3 is 12 amino acids long. V gave up 2 bases and J gave up 10 bases, with 14 bases separating them. Per the germline V gene, CDR1 is DFQATT and CDR2 is SNEGSKA (reference sequence). CDR3 sequence reads: CSARPLGQAYTF. The CDR3, as DNA: TGCAGTGCTAGACCCCTAGGGCAGGCCTACACCTTC.

Points on this clonotype: The limits of the CDR3 on the DNA are not certain, so only TCRdb's listed CDR3 is given. The rearrangement links TRBV7-9 to TRBJ1-5; the D call in the table, TRBD1, was not verified against the DNA. With termini counted, the CDR3 has 20 amino acids. Germline V gives CDR1 SEHNR, CDR2 FQNEAQ (reference sequence). The CDR3 protein is CASSSTLGDTNVSPGQPQHF.

The chain joins TRBV20-1 to TRBJ1-1; TRBD1 matches at 12 bases. The length of the CDR3 is 15 residues. Germline assignment: CDR1 DFQATT and CDR2 SNEGSKA (reference sequence). The V gene end was trimmed by 5 bases and the J gene end by 0 bases; junction bases not matched to a gene: 4. The CDR3, as DNA: TGCAGTGCTCCCGGGACAGGGGGCATGAACACTGAAGCTTTCTTT. Amino acid sequence: CSAPGTGGMNTEAFF.

Only a few counts were recorded for this clonotype. A much larger clonotype is one base distant, so this may be a read error. The rearrangement links TRBV20-1 to TRBJ2-5, with a weak D call TRBD2 (6 bases). The CDR3 has 14 residues. Germline CDR1 reads DFQATT; CDR2 reads SNEGSKA (reference sequence). With 7 bases removed from V and 11 bases from J, the gap between germline ends came to 26 bases. For the CDR3, the DNA is TGCAGTGTCAAAGTGGCGGGACCCTACAATGAGCAGTACTTC. As protein: CSVKVAGPYNEQYF.

The rearrangement uses TRBV10-3 and TRBJ1-4; D is possibly TRBD1 (5 bases). The V end lost 11 bases, the J end lost 3 bases, and 13 bases lay between the germline ends. The V gene's germline CDR1 is ENHRY and CDR2 SYGVKD. The CDR3 is 13 residues long. The CDR3: CASRDASNEKLFF. For the CDR3, the DNA is TGTGCCTCCCGGGACGCGTCTAATGAAAAACTGTTTTTT.

V gene TRBV12-3 or TRBV12-4 combines with J gene TRBJ2-7, with TRBD2 matching 8 bases. The CDR3 runs to 15 residues. V gave up 5 bases and J gave up 0 bases; unmatched junction bases: 6. The CDR3 DNA follows: TGTGCCAGCAGTCCGGGAGGGGGGGCCTCCTACGAGCAGTACTTC. It yields the protein CASSPGGGASYEQYF.